The 30 T cell receptor beta chains in this list originate from one sample, sequenced in a study of blood T cell repertoires in COVID-19. Some clones are missing from TCRdb's copy, which holds only in-frame ones; the method was immunoSEQ multiplex PCR. The repertoire holds 55,000 to 80,000 clones, with roughly 86% as singletons. Input material: peripheral blood. The receptors here all came from a woman between 70 and 85 years old with acute or convalescent COVID-19.

The chain couples TRBV7-2 to TRBJ2-6; no clear D. Trimming left V 6 bases short and J 3 bases short, with 9 bases between. The CDR3 loop spans 14 amino acids. In germline, CDR1 is SGHTA, CDR2 FQGNSA. The CDR3 DNA is TGTGCCAGCAGAATACGCGATGGGGCCAACGTCCTGACTTTC. It translates to CASRIRDGANVLTF.

The chain combines TRBV5-1 with TRBJ2-2, with D maybe TRBD2 (5 bases). Germline CDR1 and CDR2: SGHRS and YFSETQ. The CDR3 is made up of 14 amino acids. V was shortened by 0 bases and J by 6 bases, with 9 bases between the two germline ends. The CDR3 reads CASSLATSAGELFF. DNA of the CDR3: TGCGCCAGCAGCTTGGCCACTAGTGCCGGGGAGCTGTTTTTT.

This rearrangement joins TRBV13 to TRBJ2-1; 8 nucleotides agree with TRBD2. CDR1 and CDR2 (germline): PRHDT, FYEKMQ (reference sequence). The CDR3 sequence is 14 residues long. V shed 3 bases and J 8 bases; nucleotides not matched to a gene: 6. CDR3 loop: CASSLKAGAYEQFF. Here the CDR3 DNA reads TGTGCCAGCAGCTTGAAAGCGGGAGCGTATGAGCAGTTCTTC.

This rearrangement joins TRBV6-2 or TRBV6-3 to TRBJ2-2; 10 nucleotides match TRBD1. Germline CDR1 MNHEY, CDR2 SVGEGT. The V segment lost 5 bases and the J segment 1 base; nucleotides outside the gene matches: 4. The CDR3 runs to 16 residues. The CDR3, as DNA: TGTGCCAGCAGTAAGGGACAGGGGCTGAACACCGGGGAGCTGTTTTTT. Amino acid sequence: CASSKGQGLNTGELFF.

The V gene is TRBV23-1, the J gene TRBJ2-5; 10 positions match TRBD1. TRBV23-1 is an ORF for which the function is uncertain. CDR3 length: 16 residues. The V and J ends lost 4 bases and 3 bases, in that order; junction bases with no gene match: 8. The CDR3 DNA reads as TGCGCCAGCAGTCGGAGAGGGACAGGGGCCAAAGAGACCCAGTACTTC. Protein product: CASSRRGTGAKETQYF.

The chain combines TRBV9 with TRBJ1-1; no firm D call. CDR3 length equals 14 residues. The germline V and J ends were trimmed by 0 bases and 5 bases, with 11 bases remaining between them. Looked up from germline, CDR1 is SGDLS and CDR2 is YYNGEE. The chain's CDR3 is CASSVDVRGTEAFF. The CDR3 DNA is TGTGCCAGCAGCGTAGATGTGCGGGGAACTGAAGCTTTCTTT.

V is TRBV19 and J is TRBJ1-2; 8 bases agree with TRBD1. The CDR3 loop spans 15 amino acids. J gave up 4 bases and V 4 bases, and 8 bases lay outside the gene matches. Germline V gene sequence: CDR1 LNHDA, CDR2 SQIVND (reference sequence). The CDR3: CASSTDREASYGYTF. Written as DNA, the CDR3 is TGTGCCAGTAGTACGGACAGGGAAGCGTCCTATGGCTACACCTTC.

This sequence joins TRBV7-8 and TRBJ1-1; perhaps TRBD1 as D (6 bases). CDR1 and CDR2 (germline): SGHVS, FQNEAQ. V was cut by 5 bases and J by 4 bases, with 14 bases left in between. The CDR3 is 14 amino acids. The CDR3 reads CASSRGQSLTEAFF. CDR3 DNA sequence: TGTGCCAGCAGCCGAGGACAGAGCCTCACTGAAGCTTTCTTT.

V and J are TRBV7-9 and TRBJ1-2; TRBD1 matches 11 bases. This CDR3 contains 16 residues. Losses at the gene ends were 5 bases for V and 8 bases for J; bases not matched to a gene: 13. Germline lookup yields CDR1 SEHNR and CDR2 FQNEAQ (reference sequence). CDR3 in amino acids: CASSPSLGQGASGYTF. Here the CDR3 DNA reads TGTGCCAGCAGCCCCTCACTCGGACAGGGGGCGAGCGGCTACACCTTC. Filled out from reference TRBV7-9 and TRBJ1-2, the complete variable domain reads DTGVSQNPRHKITKRGQNVTFRCDPISEHNRLYWYRQTLGQGPEFLTYFQNEAQLEKSRLLSDRFSAERPKGSFSTLEIQRTEQGDSAMYLCASSPSLGQGASGYTFGSGTRLTVV.

The chain carries TRBV29-1 and TRBJ2-1, with 9 positions matching TRBD2. There are 14 residues in the CDR3. CDR1 and CDR2 from the germline V gene are SQVTM and ANQGSEA. The V and J ends lost 6 bases and 5 bases, in that order; junction bases with no gene match: 8. The CDR3 loop is CSVELAGPNNEQFF. The CDR3 coding sequence is TGCAGCGTCGAGCTAGCGGGGCCGAACAATGAGCAGTTCTTC.

V gene TRBV28 combines with J gene TRBJ1-5; D is uncertain. Looked up from germline, CDR1 is MDHEN and CDR2 is SYDVKM. The CDR3 length is 15 residues. Trimming took off 3 bases at V and 3 bases at J, with 12 bases between the two ends. CDR3 sequence: CASSFSRNNNQPQHF. CDR3 nucleotide sequence: TGTGCCAGCAGTTTTAGCCGCAATAACAATCAGCCCCAGCATTTT.

The rearrangement uses TRBV30 and TRBJ1-5; possibly TRBD1 for D (5 bases). The CDR3 has 13 residues. CDR1 is GTSNPN, CDR2 SVGIG, per germline (reference sequence). The CDR3 nucleotides read TGTGCGGCGAGGCGGGACCCCAATCAGCCCCAGCATTTT. Protein: CAARRDPNQPQHF.

The V call is TRBV20-1, the J call TRBJ2-7; 8 bases are shared with TRBD1. Germline V gene sequence: CDR1 DFQATT, CDR2 SNEGSKA (reference sequence). Trimming cost V 3 bases and J 4 bases; bases outside gene matches: 8. The CDR3 has 14 amino acids. The CDR3 region has the DNA TGCAGTGCTAGTGGACAGGGCAAAGAATACGAGCAGTACTTC. As protein: CSASGQGKEYEQYF.

This clone was counted a few times. V is TRBV27 and J is TRBJ2-2; 14 bases line up with TRBD2. CDR1 is MNHEY and CDR2 is SMNVEV in the germline V gene (reference sequence). The CDR3 length is 18 residues. V was pared by 5 bases and J by 5 bases, with 10 bases of the junction left unmatched. The CDR3 sequence: CASSERGLAGDRTGELFF. The CDR3, as DNA: TGTGCCAGCAGTGAGAGGGGACTAGCGGGAGATCGTACCGGGGAGCTGTTTTTT.

The CDR3 reads CASSPIAGGPAYEQYF. In DNA form, the CDR3 reads TGTGCCAGCAGCCCTATAGCGGGGGGGCCGGCCTACGAGCAGTACTTC. The gene calls are TRBV7-6 and TRBJ2-7; 11 bases align to TRBD2. V shed 5 bases and J 2 bases; nucleotides not matched to a gene: 8. The CDR3 is made up of 16 amino acids. Germline loops: CDR1 SGHVS, CDR2 FNYEAQ.

The J gene is TRBJ2-7, the V gene TRBV3-1 (or the pseudogene TRBV3-2); D is undetermined. The CDR3 is 14 residues long. V lost 3 bases, J lost 4 bases, and 13 bases lay in between. Germline CDR1 and CDR2: LGHDT and YNNKEL (reference sequence). CDR3 region: CASSHRRLEYEQYF. In DNA, the CDR3 is TGTGCCAGCAGCCATAGACGGCTAGAATACGAGCAGTACTTC.

The chain combines TRBV19 with TRBJ1-4; D is possibly TRBD1 (6 bases). The CDR3 runs 15 residues. Germline-derived CDR1 and CDR2 are LNHDA and SQIVND (reference sequence). The germline V and J ends were trimmed by 4 bases and 7 bases, with 16 bases remaining between them. The CDR3 loop is CASSKLQGMGEKLFF. CDR3 in DNA: TGTGCCAGTAGTAAACTACAGGGAATGGGTGAAAAACTGTTTTTT.

The CDR3 sequence is CAISEAGRDTGELFF. The CDR3 bases are TGTGCCATCAGTGAGGCGGGGCGAGACACCGGGGAGCTGTTTTTT. V and J are TRBV10-3 and TRBJ2-2, with D perhaps TRBD2 (6 bases). This CDR3 spans 15 amino acids. Trimming shortened V by 2 bases and J by 3 bases, and 10 bases separated the two germline ends. Germline CDR1 reads ENHRY; CDR2 reads SYGVKD.

V usage is TRBV7-2 and J usage is TRBJ2-1; 9 bases are a match to TRBD2. V dropped 0 bases and J dropped 5; count of bases not matched to a gene: 5. The CDR3 sequence is 16 residues long. CDR1 SGHTA and CDR2 FQGNSA come from the germline V gene. The CDR3 protein is CASSLAPGTSHNEQFF. In DNA form, the CDR3 reads TGTGCCAGCAGCTTAGCGCCCGGGACTAGCCACAATGAGCAGTTCTTC.

V is TRBV5-4 and J is TRBJ2-3; D unresolved. Germline V gene sequence: CDR1 SGHNT, CDR2 YYREEE (reference sequence). Trimming removed 1 base from V and 0 bases from J, with 12 bases in between. The CDR3 spans 16 residues. The CDR3 nucleotides are TGTGCCAGCAGCTTGTCCAAAAAGCGCAGCACAGATACGCAGTATTTT. This translates into CASSLSKKRSTDTQYF.

The V and J genes are TRBV6-1 and TRBJ2-5, with D possibly matching TRBD2 (6 bases). The CDR3 covers 15 residues. Germline lookup yields CDR1 MNHNS and CDR2 SASEGT. The V end was cut by 1 base, the J end by 10 bases, with 19 bases between. CDR3 coding DNA: TGTGCCAGCAGTGAAGTTTGGGGCTCGACCGGGAGCCAGTACTTC. Its protein is CASSEVWGSTGSQYF.

The V and J genes are TRBV5-6 and TRBJ1-2; D is unclear. The CDR3 length is 15 residues. CDR1 SGHDT and CDR2 YYEEEE come from the germline V gene. V was pared by 5 bases and J by 12 bases, with 26 bases between. This CDR3 is CASSLSLEGLWPNTF. The CDR3, as DNA: TGTGCCAGCAGTTTGAGTCTTGAGGGCCTCTGGCCCAACACCTTC.

The CDR3 spells CASSGPLTGFSDTQYF. In DNA form, the CDR3 reads TGTGCCAGCAGCGGCCCTCTGACGGGGTTTTCAGATACGCAGTATTTT. This chain connects TRBV9 to TRBJ2-3; a weak D match, TRBD2 (5 bases). CDR1 SGDLS and CDR2 YYNGEE come from the germline V gene. The CDR3 extends over 16 amino acids. Deletions cut 3 bases from V and 4 bases from J, with 18 bases between.

This clone has ten or more counts. The chain carries TRBV5-1 and TRBJ2-3, with a weak D call TRBD1 (6 bases). The CDR3 has 16 residues. Germline lookup yields CDR1 SGHRS and CDR2 YFSETQ. Trimming left V 1 base short and J 1 base short, with 13 bases between. The CDR3: CASSLSGDGRTDTQYF. The DNA for the CDR3 is TGCGCCAGCAGCTTGTCAGGGGACGGACGCACAGATACGCAGTATTTT.

V and J are TRBV14 and TRBJ2-7, with 7 positions matching TRBD2. Trimming removed 4 bases from V and 0 bases from J; junction bases left unmatched: 9. There are 16 residues in the CDR3. CDR1 and CDR2 from the germline V gene are SGHDN and FVKESK. CDR3 DNA: TGTGCCAGCAGCCGCGGGCGGGGAGGGAACTCCTACGAGCAGTACTTC. This gives the protein CASSRGRGGNSYEQYF.

V is TRBV5-1 and J is TRBJ2-2; 12 bases line up with TRBD2. The CDR3 is made up of 17 amino acids. After removal of 0 bases from V and 7 bases from J, the junction contained 7 bases not matched to a gene. CDR1 SGHRS and CDR2 YFSETQ come from the germline V gene. The CDR3 nucleotides read TGCGCCAGCAGCTTGGATCGGACTAGCGGGATAGGCGGGGAGCTGTTTTTT. This codes for CASSLDRTSGIGGELFF. The full variable domain, completed using reference TRBV5-1 and TRBJ2-2, is KAGVTQTPRYLIKTRGQQVTLSCSPISGHRSVSWYQQTPGQGLQFLFEYFSETQRNKGNFPGRFSGRQFSNSRSEMNVSTLELGDSALYLCASSLDRTSGIGGELFFGEGSRLTVL.

The V and J genes are TRBV19 and TRBJ2-2, with 7 nucleotides matching TRBD1. The CDR3 sequence is 14 residues long. V lost 5 bases, J lost 5 bases, and 5 bases stayed unmatched. Germline assignment: CDR1 LNHDA and CDR2 SQIVND (reference sequence). The CDR3 coding sequence is TGTGCCAGTAGTCTGACAGGGTTAACCGGGGAGCTGTTTTTT. This gives the protein CASSLTGLTGELFF.

The chain carries TRBV7-3 and TRBJ2-3; 7 nucleotides line up with TRBD2. The CDR3 totals 16 residues. Trimming took 0 bases from V and 2 from J; bases not matched to a gene: 5. Germline values: CDR1 SGHTA, CDR2 FQGTGA. This chain's CDR3 is CASSLTGTTNTDTQYF. As DNA, the CDR3 is TGTGCCAGCAGCTTAACCGGGACTACCAACACAGATACGCAGTATTTT.

Written as DNA, the CDR3 is TGTGCCAGCAGCTTCCTGAGTTCGAACACTGAAGCTTTCTTT. Amino acid sequence: CASSFLSSNTEAFF. V is TRBV3-1 (or the pseudogene TRBV3-2) and J is TRBJ1-1; D remains ambiguous. V lost 5 bases and J lost 1, with 11 bases in between. The CDR3 length is 14 residues. Germline V gene lookup returns CDR1 LGHDT and CDR2 YNNKEL (reference sequence).

This rearrangement joins TRBV11-2 to TRBJ2-5; 10 bases match TRBD1. Germline lookup yields CDR1 SGHAT and CDR2 FQNNGV. CDR3 size: 17 residues. Losses at the gene ends were 2 bases for V and 1 base for J; bases not matched to a gene: 7. The CDR3, as DNA: TGTGCCAGCAGCTTACCCGACAGGGGGCGCTTCCAAGAGACCCAGTACTTC. Protein product: CASSLPDRGRFQETQYF. Full variable domain (remainder filled in from reference TRBV11-2 and TRBJ2-5): EAGVAQSPRYKIIEKRQSVAFWCNPISGHATLYWYQQILGQGPKLLIQFQNNGVVDDSQLPKDRFSAERLKGVDSTLKIQPAKLEDSAVYLCASSLPDRGRFQETQYFGPGTRLLVL.